The rows below give T cell receptor beta chains drawn from one sample of a study of blood T cell repertoires in COVID-19. The protocol was immunoSEQ multiplex PCR, while the TCRdb copy is restricted to in-frame clones and leaves out a portion. This sample has 90,000 to 130,000 clones, with about 90% found just once. Sequenced: peripheral blood. Source of these receptors: a human donor in a cohort sampled during active COVID-19. Each CDR3 is given with its conserved first and last residue. Fields, in order: V gene, J gene, D gene, clone size, CDR3 DNA, CDR3 protein. The D gene is left open where the match is weak. Only some rows state a clone size, as once, few, many or a class for expanded clones.

TRBV18	TRBJ1-5	.	.	TGTGCCAGCTCACCCGAGAATATAAATCAGCCCCAGCATTTT	CASSPENINQPQHF
TRBV12-3/TRBV12-4	TRBJ2-7	.	.	TGTGCCTCAACTCGACACAGCTCCTACGAGCAGTACTTC	CASTRHSSYEQYF
TRBV30	TRBJ1-6	.	many	TGTGCCTGGAGGCTGGCAGGGAATTCACCCCTCCACTTT	CAWRLAGNSPLHF
TRBV6-5	TRBJ2-6	.	.	TGTGCCAGCAAGAAAACAGGCTCTGGGGCCAACGTCCTGACTTTC	CASKKTGSGANVLTF
TRBV19	TRBJ1-5	.	.	TGTGCCAGTAGTATGGCGGGCGGAACCCTCAATCAGCCCCAGCATTTT	CASSMAGGTLNQPQHF
TRBV9	TRBJ2-1	.	.	TGTGCCAGCAGCGTAGGAGCGGCGCCCTCCAATGAGCAGTTCTTC	CASSVGAAPSNEQFF
TRBV19	TRBJ1-1	.	.	TGTGCCAGTAGGCCCGATCGGTACACTGAAGCTTTCTTT	CASRPDRYTEAFF
TRBV6-5	TRBJ1-4	TRBD1	.	TGTGCCAGCAGTCGCACCGGGACAGGGGAGGAAAAACTGTTTTTT	CASSRTGTGEEKLFF
TRBV18	TRBJ1-2	.	.	TGTGCCACCGCAGAACCAGGAGGCCGGTATGGCTACACCTTC	CATAEPGGRYGYTF
TRBV9	TRBJ1-3	TRBD1	.	TGTGCCAGCAGCGTCAGGGGGCGTGAAAACACCATATATTTT	CASSVRGRENTIYF
TRBV6-5	TRBJ2-7	.	.	TGTGCCAGCAGGCGGGCCCTCCCCGGCGAGCAGTACTTC	CASRRALPGEQYF
TRBV2	TRBJ1-2	.	.	TGTGCCAGCAGTGAATGGTCAGGGTCGGATGGCTACACCTTC	CASSEWSGSDGYTF
TRBV7-9	TRBJ1-2	TRBD1	.	TGTGCCAGCAGCTTGGGACAGGCTCGCGGCTACACCTTC	CASSLGQARGYTF
TRBV10-3	TRBJ2-7	TRBD1	once	TGTGCCATCACCACGCCGGGACAGCCCAAGCAGTACTTC	CAITTPGQPKQYF
TRBV11-2	TRBJ1-2	.	.	TGTGCCAGCAGCCCGGGACTGAAGAACTATGGCTACACCTTC	CASSPGLKNYGYTF
TRBV9	TRBJ1-2	TRBD1	.	TGTGCCAGCAGCGTTGGTACAGGGGGCTATGGCTACACCTTC	CASSVGTGGYGYTF
TRBV20-1	TRBJ2-7	TRBD2	.	TGCAGTGCTAGTCGCCTAGCGGGGGAGCAGTACTTC	CSASRLAGEQYF
TRBV25-1	TRBJ1-6	.	.	TGTGCCAGCGCTGATACAGGGTATAATTCACCCCTCCACTTT	CASADTGYNSPLHF
TRBV7-9	TRBJ2-4	.	.	TGTGCCAGCAGCTTGCGGGGATATGGGATTGTAGACATTCAGTACTTC	CASSLRGYGIVDIQYF
TRBV19	TRBJ1-2	.	once	TGTGCCAGTAGTATAGATCCCACTAACTATGGCTACACCTTC	CASSIDPTNYGYTF
TRBV28	TRBJ2-3	.	.	TGTGCCAGCAGTGCAGCGGATACGCAGTATTTT	CASSAADTQYF
TRBV27	TRBJ1-2	.	few	TGTGCCAGCAGTCTGGGCTACCCCCCATGGCGTAACTATGGCTACACCTTC	CASSLGYPPWRNYGYTF
TRBV10-3	TRBJ1-3	.	.	TGTGCCATCAGTGAAAAGAGTCACTCTGGAAACACCATATATTTT	CAISEKSHSGNTIYF
TRBV10-1	TRBJ2-1	.	.	TGCGCCAGCAGTGATCAATTCAATGAGCAGTTCTTC	CASSDQFNEQFF
TRBV6-4	TRBJ2-2	.	.	TGTGCCAGCAGCCTGAAAGAGTACACCGGGGAGCTGTTTTTT	CASSLKEYTGELFF
TRBV14	TRBJ2-7	.	.	TGTGCCAGCAGCCAAGAGTTTACAAACCCCTCGTACGAGCAGTACTTC	CASSQEFTNPSYEQYF
TRBV27	TRBJ2-7	TRBD2	few	TGTGCCAGCAGTTTTTCTAGCGGGAAGCCCTACGAGCAGTACTTC	CASSFSSGKPYEQYF
TRBV19	TRBJ2-5	TRBD1	.	TGTGCCAGTAGTATATCCGGATCGACAGGGACAGAGACCCAGTACTTC	CASSISGSTGTETQYF
TRBV5-1	TRBJ2-7	TRBD1	.	TGCGCCAGCAGCCTTCCCGCGGGACAGGGCTGGAACGAGCAGTACTTC	CASSLPAGQGWNEQYF
TRBV9	TRBJ2-2	TRBD1	.	TGTGCCAGCAGCTTCGGACAGGCGAACACCGGGGAGCTGTTTTTT	CASSFGQANTGELFF
TRBV30	TRBJ2-2	TRBD2	.	TGTGCCTGGAGTCGCGGGCTAGCGGAGAACACCGGGGAGCTGTTTTTT	CAWSRGLAENTGELFF
TRBV28	TRBJ2-2	.	.	TGTGCCAGCAGCCGCCTCAGGCTAGCAGGAACCGGGGAGCTGTTTTTT	CASSRLRLAGTGELFF
TRBV6-5	TRBJ1-5	.	.	TGTGCCAGCAGTAACCTGGGGGGGGGCGGACAGCCCCAGCATTTT	CASSNLGGGGQPQHF
TRBV30	TRBJ1-5	.	.	TGTGCCTGGAGTGACAGGGTGTGGGGCAATCAGCCCCAGCATTTT	CAWSDRVWGNQPQHF
TRBV3-1/TRBV3-2	TRBJ1-6	.	.	TGTGCCAGCAGCCCTGCAGGGGTCTCTAATTCACCCCTCCACTTT	CASSPAGVSNSPLHF
TRBV5-4	TRBJ2-3	TRBD2	.	TGTGCCAGCAGCTTAACTAGCGGGACCGTAAGCACAGATACGCAGTATTTT	CASSLTSGTVSTDTQYF
TRBV3-1/TRBV3-2	TRBJ1-2	TRBD1	.	TGTGCCAGCACCCGGAATAACCGACAGGGCGCGGATGGCTACACCTTC	CASTRNNRQGADGYTF
TRBV28	TRBJ1-5	.	once	TGTGCCAGCAGCCCGCCCTTTCACGGGTCCGGCAATCAGCCCCAGCATTTT	CASSPPFHGSGNQPQHF
TRBV19	TRBJ2-7	TRBD1	.	TGTGCCAGTAGACCAACAGGGGGCGACTACGAGCAGTACTTC	CASRPTGGDYEQYF
TRBV19	TRBJ2-3	.	.	TGTGCCAGTAGTATCGCGGGGCGCGGAGATACGCAGTATTTT	CASSIAGRGDTQYF
TRBV2	TRBJ1-6	TRBD1	.	TGTGCCAGCCGGGACAGGGGTTTCGGATCACCCCTCCACTTT	CASRDRGFGSPLHF
TRBV27	TRBJ2-7	.	.	TGTGCCAGCAGTTTAGGGCAGGGAACCTTCGAGCAGTACTTC	CASSLGQGTFEQYF
TRBV4-3	TRBJ2-2	TRBD2	.	TGCGCCAGCAGCCTCCAAGGGGCTAGCGGGAGTGTTAACACCGGGGAGCTGTTTTTT	CASSLQGASGSVNTGELFF
TRBV28	TRBJ1-4	.	once	TGTGCCACCAGGCCGGGACAAGCTTATGAAAAACTGTTTTTT	CATRPGQAYEKLFF
TRBV10-3	TRBJ2-1	.	.	TGTGCCATAGCACCCGACCCCGGGACTGGGTTAAACAATGAGCAGTTCTTC	CAIAPDPGTGLNNEQFF
TRBV2	TRBJ2-6	TRBD2	.	TGTGCCAGCGGGGGGGGTTCTGGGGCCAACGTCCTGACTTTC	CASGGGSGANVLTF
TRBV12-3/TRBV12-4	TRBJ2-5	.	.	TGTGCCAGCACCACAGTGGGTCTAGAGACCCAGTACTTC	CASTTVGLETQYF
TRBV4-2	TRBJ1-4	TRBD1	.	TGTGCCAGCAGCCGGGACAGGGGGCGGAGTTGGCCGGATGAAAAACTGTTTTTT	CASSRDRGRSWPDEKLFF
TRBV5-1	TRBJ2-6	.	.	TGCGCCAGCTCGGGTGGCAGGGCTGGGGCCAACGTCCTGACTTTC	CASSGGRAGANVLTF
TRBV30	TRBJ1-2	TRBD1	.	TGTGCCTGGAGCGGACAGGGCTATGGCTACACCTTC	CAWSGQGYGYTF
TRBV27	TRBJ1-2	.	.	TGTGCCAGCAGTCTCGGGGGCGGGAGGAGAAACTATGGCTACACCTTC	CASSLGGGRRNYGYTF
TRBV30	TRBJ2-1	.	.	TGTGCCTGGAGCGTGCTCCAGACCTACAATGAGCAGTTCTTC	CAWSVLQTYNEQFF